The rows below give T cell receptor beta chains drawn from one sample of a study of regulatory T cells in long-lasting Graves disease. TCRdb reanalysed the multiplex PCR reads using MiXCR and keeps one entry per CDR3 protein. Found here are 350,000 to 450,000 distinct CDR3 sequences, about 15% of them singletons; the top ten hold around 17%. Another study also made use of these data, one on T cells in Graves' hyperthyroidism and ophthalmopathy.

The source material was peripheral blood mononuclear cells (PBMCs), sampled at new diagnosis, from a patient treated with antithyroid drugs. The receptor set was obtained from a woman in her 30s with Graves disease. CDR3s include the opening cysteine and the closing phenylalanine or tryptophan. Each record gives: D gene, V gene, J gene, clone size, CDR3 DNA, CDR3 protein. D genes are given only for firm matches. Where a row states a size, it is once, few, many or the class of an expanded clone; other rows omit it.

>TRBD2|TRBV7-9|TRBJ2-7|NA
TGTGCCAGCAGCCGGGATACTAGCGAAAAACCCTACGAGCAGTACTTC
CASSRDTSEKPYEQYF
>NA|TRBV6-2/TRBV6-3|TRBJ1-1|NA
TGTGCCAGCAGTTACGGTTCAAGTGGGACTGAAGCTTTCTTT
CASSYGSSGTEAFF
>TRBD1|TRBV20-1|TRBJ1-1|many
TGCAGTGCTAGAGATATTACAGGGGGAGTGCACACTGAAGCTTTCTTT
CSARDITGGVHTEAFF
>NA|TRBV29-1|TRBJ2-5|few
TGCAGCGTTGAATCACATAGACGGGAGACCCAGTACTTC
CSVESHRRETQYF
>NA|TRBV7-2|TRBJ1-2|many
TGTGCCAGCAGCTTCTCACAAGTCTATGGCTACACCTTC
CASSFSQVYGYTF
>NA|TRBV7-2|TRBJ2-7|few
TGTGCCAGCAGCTTAGCGGGAGCTAGAAGCCCCTACGAGCAGTACTTC
CASSLAGARSPYEQYF
>NA|TRBV20-1|TRBJ2-1|many
TGCAGTGCTAGAGACCTGGGGGCGGGGATTTACAATGAGCAGTTCTTC
CSARDLGAGIYNEQFF
>NA|TRBV11-2|TRBJ2-4|many
TGTGCCAGCAGCTTAGTTCCGGGGGTGGACATTCAGTACTTC
CASSLVPGVDIQYF
>NA|TRBV29-1|TRBJ2-3|few
TGCAGCGTTGAATTCCCCCGGGGCGGGGACACAGATACGCAGTATTTT
CSVEFPRGGDTDTQYF
>TRBD1|TRBV5-4|TRBJ1-1|many
TGTGCCAGCAGCCCGACAGGGGACACTGAAGCTTTCTTT
CASSPTGDTEAFF
>NA|TRBV5-1|TRBJ2-1|many
TGCGCCAGCAGCGGCGGGACTTCTCCCTACAATGAGCAGTTCTTC
CASSGGTSPYNEQFF
>TRBD1|TRBV6-2/TRBV6-3|TRBJ1-5|NA
TGTGCCAGCAGTTACTCGATGGGACAGGAGAGCAATCAGCCCCAGCATTTT
CASSYSMGQESNQPQHF